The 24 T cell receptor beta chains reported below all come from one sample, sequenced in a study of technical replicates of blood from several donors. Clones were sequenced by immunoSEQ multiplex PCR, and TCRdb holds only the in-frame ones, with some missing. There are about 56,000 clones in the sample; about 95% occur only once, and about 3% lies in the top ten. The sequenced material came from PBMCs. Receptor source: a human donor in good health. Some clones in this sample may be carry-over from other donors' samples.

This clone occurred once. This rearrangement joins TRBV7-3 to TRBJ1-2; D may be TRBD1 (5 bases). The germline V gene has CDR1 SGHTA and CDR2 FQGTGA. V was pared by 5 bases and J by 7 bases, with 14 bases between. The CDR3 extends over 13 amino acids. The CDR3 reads CASSETGWGGYTF. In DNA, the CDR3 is TGTGCCAGCAGCGAAACAGGTTGGGGTGGCTACACCTTC.

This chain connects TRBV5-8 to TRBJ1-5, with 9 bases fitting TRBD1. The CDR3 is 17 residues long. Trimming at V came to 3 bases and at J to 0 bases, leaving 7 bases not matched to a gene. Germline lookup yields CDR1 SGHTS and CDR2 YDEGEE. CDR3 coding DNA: TGTGCCAGCAGCTGGGGACAGGGACTATATAGCAATCAGCCCCAGCATTTT. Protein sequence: CASSWGQGLYSNQPQHF.

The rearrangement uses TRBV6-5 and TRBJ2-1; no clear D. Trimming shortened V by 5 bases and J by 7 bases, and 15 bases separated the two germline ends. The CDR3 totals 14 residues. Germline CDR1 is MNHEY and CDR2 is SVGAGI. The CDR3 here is CASSPLGSRNEQFF. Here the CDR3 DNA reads TGTGCCAGCAGTCCCCTTGGGTCGCGGAATGAGCAGTTCTTC.

In nucleotides, the CDR3 is TGTGCCAGCAGTTACTGGGGAGTGGTGGATGAAAAACTGTTTTTT. Translated, it gives CASSYWGVVDEKLFF. The J gene is TRBJ1-4, the V gene TRBV6-6; unclear D gene. Per the germline V gene, CDR1 is MNHNY and CDR2 is SVGAGI (reference sequence). Trimming took 1 base from V and 6 from J, leaving 12 bases between them. The CDR3 loop spans 15 amino acids.

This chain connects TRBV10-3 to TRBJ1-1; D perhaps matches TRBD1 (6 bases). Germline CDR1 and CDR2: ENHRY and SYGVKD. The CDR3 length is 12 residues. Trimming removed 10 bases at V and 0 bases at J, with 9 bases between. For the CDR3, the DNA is TGTGCCAATCAGGGGTTGAACACTGAAGCTTTCTTT. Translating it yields CANQGLNTEAFF.

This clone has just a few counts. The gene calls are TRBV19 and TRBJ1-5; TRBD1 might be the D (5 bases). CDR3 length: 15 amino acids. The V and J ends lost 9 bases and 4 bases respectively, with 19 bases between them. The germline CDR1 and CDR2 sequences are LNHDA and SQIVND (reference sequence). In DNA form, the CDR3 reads TGTGCCAGCGATCGGCAGGGTGATTGGAATCAGCCCCAGCATTTT. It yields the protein CASDRQGDWNQPQHF.

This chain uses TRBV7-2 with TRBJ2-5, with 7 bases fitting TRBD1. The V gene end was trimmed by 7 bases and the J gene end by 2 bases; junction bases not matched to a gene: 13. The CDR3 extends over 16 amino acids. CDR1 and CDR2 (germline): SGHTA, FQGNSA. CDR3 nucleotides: TGTGCCAGCATCCCCTTGAGGGCAGGGGGACAAGAGACCCAGTACTTC. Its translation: CASIPLRAGGQETQYF.

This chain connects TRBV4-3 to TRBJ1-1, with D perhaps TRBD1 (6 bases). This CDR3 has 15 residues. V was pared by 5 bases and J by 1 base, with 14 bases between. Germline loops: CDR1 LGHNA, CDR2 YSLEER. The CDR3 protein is CASSAKTGKNTEAFF. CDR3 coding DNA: TGCGCCAGCAGCGCCAAGACAGGAAAGAACACTGAAGCTTTCTTT.

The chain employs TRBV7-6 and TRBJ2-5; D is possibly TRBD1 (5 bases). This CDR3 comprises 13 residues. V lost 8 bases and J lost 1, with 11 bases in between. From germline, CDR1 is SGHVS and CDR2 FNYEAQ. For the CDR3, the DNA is TGTGCCAGCGATAGGGGTAGCCAAGAGACCCAGTACTTC. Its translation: CASDRGSQETQYF.

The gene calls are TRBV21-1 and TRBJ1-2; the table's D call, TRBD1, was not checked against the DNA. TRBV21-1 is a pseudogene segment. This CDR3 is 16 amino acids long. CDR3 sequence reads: CASNLGQGPTNYGYTF. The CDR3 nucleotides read TGTGCCAGCAACCTGGGACAGGGGCCTACTAACTATGGCTACACCTTC.

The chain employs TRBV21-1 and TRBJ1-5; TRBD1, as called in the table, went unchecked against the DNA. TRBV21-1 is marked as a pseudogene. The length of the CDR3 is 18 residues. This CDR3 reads CASSKPWTGLFRSQPQHF. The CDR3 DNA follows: TGTGCCAGCAGCAAACCCTGGACAGGGCTTTTTCGTTCTCAGCCCCAGCATTTT.

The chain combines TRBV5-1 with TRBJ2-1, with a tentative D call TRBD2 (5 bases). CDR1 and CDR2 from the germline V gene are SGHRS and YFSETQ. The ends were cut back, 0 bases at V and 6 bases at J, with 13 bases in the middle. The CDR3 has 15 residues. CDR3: CASSLVVGLRNEQFF. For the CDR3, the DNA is TGCGCCAGCAGCTTGGTTGTTGGACTCCGCAATGAGCAGTTCTTC.

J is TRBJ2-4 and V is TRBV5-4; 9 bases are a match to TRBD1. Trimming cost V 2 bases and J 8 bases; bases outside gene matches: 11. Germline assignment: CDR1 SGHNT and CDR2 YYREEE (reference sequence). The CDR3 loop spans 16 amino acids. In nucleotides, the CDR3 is TGTGCCAGCAGCTTAGTAACAGGGGGCGCGAGAGACATTCAGTACTTC. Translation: CASSLVTGGARDIQYF.

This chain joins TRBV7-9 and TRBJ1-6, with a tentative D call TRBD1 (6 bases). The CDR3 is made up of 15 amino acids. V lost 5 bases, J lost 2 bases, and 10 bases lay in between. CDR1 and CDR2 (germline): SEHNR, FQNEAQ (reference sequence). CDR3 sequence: CASSLQGTYNSPLHF. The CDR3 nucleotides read TGTGCCAGCAGCCTACAGGGCACCTATAATTCACCCCTCCACTTT.

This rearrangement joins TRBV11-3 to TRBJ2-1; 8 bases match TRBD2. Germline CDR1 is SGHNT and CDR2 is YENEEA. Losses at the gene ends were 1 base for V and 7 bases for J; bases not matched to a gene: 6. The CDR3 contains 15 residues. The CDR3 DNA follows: TGTGCCAGCAGCTTAGTGGGCGGGGGGTTTAATGAGCAGTTCTTC. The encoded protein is CASSLVGGGFNEQFF. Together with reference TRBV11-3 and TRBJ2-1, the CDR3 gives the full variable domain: EAGVVQSPRYKIIEKKQPVAFWCNPISGHNTLYWYLQNLGQGPELLIRYENEEAVDDSQLPKDRFSAERLKGVDSTLKIQPAELGDSAVYLCASSLVGGGFNEQFFGPGTRLTVL.

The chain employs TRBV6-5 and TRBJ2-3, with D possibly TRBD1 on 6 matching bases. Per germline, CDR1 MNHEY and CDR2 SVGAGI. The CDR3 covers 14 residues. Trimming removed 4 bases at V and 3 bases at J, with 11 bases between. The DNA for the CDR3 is TGTGCCAGCAGTTCGCGGACAGCGACAGATACGCAGTATTTT. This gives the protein CASSSRTATDTQYF.

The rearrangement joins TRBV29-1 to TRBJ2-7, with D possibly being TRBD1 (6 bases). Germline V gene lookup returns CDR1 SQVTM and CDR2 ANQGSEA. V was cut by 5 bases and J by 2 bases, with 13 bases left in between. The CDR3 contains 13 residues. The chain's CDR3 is CSVLARGTYEQYF. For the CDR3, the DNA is TGCAGCGTTTTGGCGAGGGGGACCTACGAGCAGTACTTC.

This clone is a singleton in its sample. CDR3 in DNA: TGTGCCAGCAGTGAATTAAGGACAGGGGTTGGCTACACCTTC. Translation: CASSELRTGVGYTF. This chain uses TRBV2 with TRBJ1-2, with 9 bases matching TRBD1. The CDR3 has 14 amino acids. From germline, CDR1 is SNHLY and CDR2 FYNNEI. Germline trimming cut 2 bases from V and 7 bases from J; bases unmatched to any gene: 5.

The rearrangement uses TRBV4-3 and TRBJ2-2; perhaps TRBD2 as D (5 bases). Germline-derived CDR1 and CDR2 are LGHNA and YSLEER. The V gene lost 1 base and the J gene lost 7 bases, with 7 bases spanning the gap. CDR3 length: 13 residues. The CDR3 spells CASSQAEGGELFF. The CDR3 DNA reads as TGCGCCAGCAGCCAAGCTGAGGGCGGGGAGCTGTTTTTT.

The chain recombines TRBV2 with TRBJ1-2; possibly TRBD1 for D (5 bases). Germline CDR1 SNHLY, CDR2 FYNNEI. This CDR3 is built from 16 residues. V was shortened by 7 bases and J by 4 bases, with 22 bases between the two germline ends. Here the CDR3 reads CASTPWLGSGGYGYTF. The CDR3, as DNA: TGTGCCAGCACCCCTTGGTTAGGGTCCGGGGGCTATGGCTACACCTTC. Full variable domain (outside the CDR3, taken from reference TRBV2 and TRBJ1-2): EPEVTQTPSHQVTQMGQEVILRCVPISNHLYFYWYRQILGQKVEFLVSFYNNEISEKSEIFDDQFSVERPDGSNFTLKIRSTKLEDSAMYFCASTPWLGSGGYGYTFGSGTRLTVV.

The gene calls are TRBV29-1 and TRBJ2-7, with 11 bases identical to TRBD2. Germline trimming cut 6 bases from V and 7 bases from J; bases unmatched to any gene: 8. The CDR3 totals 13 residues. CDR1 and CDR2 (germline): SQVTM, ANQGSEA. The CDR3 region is CSVSSGRLLEQYF. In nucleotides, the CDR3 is TGCAGCGTCTCTAGCGGGAGGTTGTTAGAGCAGTACTTC.

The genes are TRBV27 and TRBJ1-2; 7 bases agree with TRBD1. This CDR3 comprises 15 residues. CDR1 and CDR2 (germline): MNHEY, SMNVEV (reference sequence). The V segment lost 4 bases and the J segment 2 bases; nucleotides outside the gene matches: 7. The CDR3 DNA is TGTGCCAGCAGTTCCTTTGGGACAGACAACTATGGCTACACCTTC. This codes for CASSSFGTDNYGYTF.

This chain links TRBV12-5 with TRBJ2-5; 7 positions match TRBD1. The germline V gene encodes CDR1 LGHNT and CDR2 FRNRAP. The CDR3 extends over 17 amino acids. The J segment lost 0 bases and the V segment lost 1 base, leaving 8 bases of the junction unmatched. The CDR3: CASGLGFQGVNQETQYF. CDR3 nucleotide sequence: TGTGCTAGTGGTTTGGGCTTCCAGGGGGTGAACCAAGAGACCCAGTACTTC.

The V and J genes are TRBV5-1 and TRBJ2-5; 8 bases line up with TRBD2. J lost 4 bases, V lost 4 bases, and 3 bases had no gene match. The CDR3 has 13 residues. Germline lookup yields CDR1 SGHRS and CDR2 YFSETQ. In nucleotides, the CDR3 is TGCGCCAGCAGCCCGCTAGCGGGAGAGACCCAGTACTTC. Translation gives CASSPLAGETQYF.